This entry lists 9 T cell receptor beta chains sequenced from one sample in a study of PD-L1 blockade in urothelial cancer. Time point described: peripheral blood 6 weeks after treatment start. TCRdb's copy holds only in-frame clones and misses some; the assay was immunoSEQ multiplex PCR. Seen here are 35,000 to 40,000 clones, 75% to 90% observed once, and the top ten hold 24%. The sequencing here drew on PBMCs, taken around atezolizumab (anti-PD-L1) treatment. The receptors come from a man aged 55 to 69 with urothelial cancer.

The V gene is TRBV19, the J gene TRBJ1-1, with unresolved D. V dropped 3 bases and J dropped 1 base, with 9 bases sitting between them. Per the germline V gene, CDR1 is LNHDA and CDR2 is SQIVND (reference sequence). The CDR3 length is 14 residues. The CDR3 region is CASSIYEGNTEAFF. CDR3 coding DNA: TGTGCCAGTAGTATTTACGAGGGGAACACTGAAGCTTTCTTT.

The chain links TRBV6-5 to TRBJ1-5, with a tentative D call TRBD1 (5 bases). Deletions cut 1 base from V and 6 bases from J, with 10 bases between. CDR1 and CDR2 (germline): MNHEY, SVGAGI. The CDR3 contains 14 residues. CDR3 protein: CASSYFRDRQPQHF. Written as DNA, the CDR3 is TGTGCCAGCAGTTACTTCAGGGATCGTCAGCCCCAGCATTTT.

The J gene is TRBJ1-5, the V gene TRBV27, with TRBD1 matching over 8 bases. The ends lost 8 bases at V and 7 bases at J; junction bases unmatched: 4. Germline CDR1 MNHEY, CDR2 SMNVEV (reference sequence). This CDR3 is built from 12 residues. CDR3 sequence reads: CASATGGQPQHF. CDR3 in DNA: TGTGCCAGCGCAACAGGGGGGCAGCCCCAGCATTTT.

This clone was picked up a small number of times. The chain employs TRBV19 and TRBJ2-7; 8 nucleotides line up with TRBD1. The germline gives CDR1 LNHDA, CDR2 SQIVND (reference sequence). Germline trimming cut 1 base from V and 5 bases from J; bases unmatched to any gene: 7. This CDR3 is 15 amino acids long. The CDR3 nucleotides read TGTGCCAGTAGTATAGCCCAGACAGGGGTCCACGAGCAGTACTTC. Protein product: CASSIAQTGVHEQYF.

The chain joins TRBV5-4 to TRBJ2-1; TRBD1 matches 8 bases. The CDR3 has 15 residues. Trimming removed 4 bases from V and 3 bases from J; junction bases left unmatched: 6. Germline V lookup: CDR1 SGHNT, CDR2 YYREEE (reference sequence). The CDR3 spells CASSPDRAGYNEQFF. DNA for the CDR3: TGTGCCAGCAGCCCGGACAGGGCTGGCTACAATGAGCAGTTCTTC.

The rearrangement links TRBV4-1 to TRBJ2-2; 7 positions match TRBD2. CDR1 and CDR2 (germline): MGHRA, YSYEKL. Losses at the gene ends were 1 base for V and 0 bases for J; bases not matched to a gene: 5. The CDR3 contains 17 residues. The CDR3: CASSQVGLQTNTGELFF. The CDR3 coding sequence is TGCGCCAGCAGCCAAGTGGGACTACAGACGAACACCGGGGAGCTGTTTTTT.

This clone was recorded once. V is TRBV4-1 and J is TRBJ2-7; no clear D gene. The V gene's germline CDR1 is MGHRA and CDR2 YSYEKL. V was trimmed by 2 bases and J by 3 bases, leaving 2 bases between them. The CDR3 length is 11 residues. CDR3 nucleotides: TGCGCCAGCAGCCAACACTACGAGCAGTACTTC. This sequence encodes CASSQHYEQYF.

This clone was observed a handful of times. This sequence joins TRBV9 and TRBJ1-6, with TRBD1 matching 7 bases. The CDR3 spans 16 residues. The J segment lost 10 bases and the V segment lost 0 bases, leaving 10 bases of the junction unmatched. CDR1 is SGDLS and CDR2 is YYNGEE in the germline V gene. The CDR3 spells CASSVALRTGDSPLHF. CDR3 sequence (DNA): TGTGCCAGCAGCGTAGCCCTGAGAACAGGGGACTCACCCCTCCACTTT.

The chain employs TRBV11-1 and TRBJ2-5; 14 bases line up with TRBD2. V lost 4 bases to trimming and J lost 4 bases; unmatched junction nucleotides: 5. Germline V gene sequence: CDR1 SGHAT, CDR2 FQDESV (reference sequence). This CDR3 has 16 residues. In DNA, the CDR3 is TGTGCCAGCAGCTCCCCGACTAGCGGGAGGGTAGAGACCCAGTACTTC. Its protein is CASSSPTSGRVETQYF. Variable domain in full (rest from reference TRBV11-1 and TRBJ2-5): EAEVAQSPRYKITEKSQAVAFWCDPISGHATLYWYRQILGQGPELLVQFQDESVVDDSQLPKDRFSAERLKGVDSTLKIQPAELGDSAMYLCASSSPTSGRVETQYFGPGTRLLVL.